This T cell receptor (beta chain) is from a study of T cells in Graves' hyperthyroidism and ophthalmopathy. Study outcomes and limitations: Researchers report that a 13 V-J model separated ophthalmopathy from stable hyperthyroidism.

The patients, who ranged from 18 to 65 in age, presented with newly diagnosed hyperthyroidism lasting under 2 months. Diagnostic decisions used clinical symptoms, serum thyroxine and TRAb, thyroid ultrasound and orbital computed tomography. RNA transcripts were the template for amplifying TCR beta CDR3 regions. The HTBI primer set drove a first-round RT-PCR of the TCR CDR3. TCRdb re-called the multiplex PCR reads with MiXCR, one entry per CDR3 protein. In the table there are under 650,000 distinct CDR3 sequences, 15% to 20% of which are singletons. The CDR3 consists of 12 residues. V was cut by 4 bases and J by 8 bases, with 12 bases left in between. The germline V gene has CDR1 SGHRS and CDR2 YFSETQ. Notes on this clonotype: Antigen specificity is unknown.

The gene calls are TRBV5-1 and TRBJ1-1; maybe TRBD1 (5 bases). This TCR was recovered from a woman in her twenties or thirties with Graves' hyperthyroidism. Sequencing was done on a sample of blood. This chain's CDR3 is CASSGGLLEAFF. The CDR3 bases are TGCGCCAGCAGCGGGGGACTCCTGGAAGCTTTCTTT.